These T cell receptor beta chains were read from a single sample in a study of T cell responses to AZD1222 COVID-19 vaccine. TCRdb keeps only in-frame clones here, not all; method: immunoSEQ multiplex PCR. This sample has approximately 110,000 clones; around 94% occur once, and the top ten carry roughly 2%. The specimen was peripheral blood, collected on day 0 of AZD1222 vaccination. All receptors come from an adult in good health. CDR3s include the opening cysteine and the closing phenylalanine or tryptophan. Fields, in order: J gene, clone size, D gene, V gene, CDR3 DNA, CDR3 protein. D genes are given only for firm matches. A clone size is listed for some rows: how often the clone was seen (once, few, many), or a class if it is expanded.

J: TRBJ2-3
size: -
D: TRBD2
V: TRBV19
DNA: TGTGCCAGTAGTATAGACGGACTAGCAGCTAGCACAGATACGCAGTATTTT
CDR3: CASSIDGLAASTDTQYF

J: TRBJ2-5
size: -
D: -
V: TRBV15
DNA: TGTGCCACCAGCAGAACCGGAAGGGGGGCGGAGACCCAGTACTTC
CDR3: CATSRTGRGAETQYF

J: TRBJ2-1
size: -
D: -
V: TRBV5-6
DNA: TGTGCCAGCAGCTCGGCTACAGGGATTGGCAATGAGCAGTTCTTC
CDR3: CASSSATGIGNEQFF

J: TRBJ2-1
size: -
D: -
V: TRBV5-1
DNA: TGCGCCAGCAGCTTGGCCGCAGGGCGCTACAATGAGCAGTTCTTC
CDR3: CASSLAAGRYNEQFF

J: TRBJ1-6
size: -
D: -
V: TRBV3-1/TRBV3-2
DNA: TGTGCCAGCAGCCAAGTTCCAGGGTCCTATAATTCACCCCTCCACTTT
CDR3: CASSQVPGSYNSPLHF

J: TRBJ2-1
size: once
D: TRBD2
V: TRBV5-6
DNA: TGTGCCAGCAGCTTGTTAAGCGGGGGTAAAAATGAGCAGTTCTTC
CDR3: CASSLLSGGKNEQFF

J: TRBJ2-5
size: -
D: TRBD1
V: TRBV28
DNA: TGTGCCAGCAGTCTAGGGGGACAGGGGGCTGGGGAGACCCAGTACTTC
CDR3: CASSLGGQGAGETQYF

J: TRBJ2-3
size: -
D: -
V: TRBV11-2
DNA: TGTGCCAGCAGCTTACAGGGGCACACAGATACGCAGTATTTT
CDR3: CASSLQGHTDTQYF

J: TRBJ1-3
size: -
D: -
V: TRBV5-4
DNA: TGTGCCAGCAGCTTGTTTGGAAACACCATATATTTT
CDR3: CASSLFGNTIYF

J: TRBJ1-4
size: -
D: -
V: TRBV5-1
DNA: TGCGCCAGCAGCCGCCACGGGACAACTAATGAAAAACTGTTTTTT
CDR3: CASSRHGTTNEKLFF

J: TRBJ1-4
size: -
D: TRBD1
V: TRBV28
DNA: TGTGCCAGCAGTGAACCCAACGGACAGGGTAGAGAAAAACTGTTTTTT
CDR3: CASSEPNGQGREKLFF

J: TRBJ1-6
size: -
D: -
V: TRBV18
DNA: TGTGCCAGCTCACTCCGGGGCGTTGGGGATTCACCCCTCCACTTT
CDR3: CASSLRGVGDSPLHF

J: TRBJ1-2
size: -
D: -
V: TRBV6-6
DNA: TGTGCCAGCAGCCCCCGGGGTAGGTCTGGCTACACCTTC
CDR3: CASSPRGRSGYTF

J: TRBJ2-3
size: -
D: -
V: TRBV4-3
DNA: TGCGCCAGCAGCCAATCTGGTAGTAGCACAGATACGCAGTATTTT
CDR3: CASSQSGSSTDTQYF

J: TRBJ2-3
size: -
D: -
V: TRBV6-4
DNA: TGTGCCAGCAGTGACCATACCGAGGCGCGTTCCACAGATACGCAGTATTTT
CDR3: CASSDHTEARSTDTQYF

J: TRBJ1-6
size: once
D: -
V: TRBV7-9
DNA: TGTGCCAGCAGCAAGGCCGGATATTGGGTACAGCCTTCTTATCCGGCCCTCCACTTT
CDR3: CASSKAGYWVQPSYPALHF

J: TRBJ2-7
size: -
D: TRBD2
V: TRBV7-2
DNA: TGTGCCAGCAGCACGGGACTAGCGGGGGAGGGCGAGCAGTACTTC
CDR3: CASSTGLAGEGEQYF

J: TRBJ2-1
size: -
D: -
V: TRBV5-1
DNA: TGCGCCAGCAGCTTGGACGGCGATGGGGGGAGTATCAATGAGCAGTTCTTC
CDR3: CASSLDGDGGSINEQFF

J: TRBJ2-7
size: -
D: -
V: TRBV24-1
DNA: TGTGCCACCGGCGCGATACCTTCCAATCGAAGTCCCCCCGAGCAGTACTTC
CDR3: CATGAIPSNRSPPEQYF

J: TRBJ2-1
size: -
D: TRBD1
V: TRBV9
DNA: TGTGCCAGCAGCTCGGGACAGTACAATGAGCAGTTCTTC
CDR3: CASSSGQYNEQFF

J: TRBJ2-3
size: -
D: -
V: TRBV9
DNA: TGTGCCAGCAGCCTCCCGGGGGTAGGGACAGATACGCAGTATTTT
CDR3: CASSLPGVGTDTQYF

J: TRBJ1-3
size: -
D: TRBD1
V: TRBV11-2
DNA: TGTGCCAGCAGCCAGGACAGGAGCTCTGGAAACACCATATATTTT
CDR3: CASSQDRSSGNTIYF

J: TRBJ1-4
size: -
D: TRBD1
V: TRBV29-1
DNA: TGCAGCGTTGGACAGGGCGGCGGTGAAAAACTGTTTTTT
CDR3: CSVGQGGGEKLFF

J: TRBJ1-6
size: -
D: -
V: TRBV28
DNA: TGTGCCAGCAGTTTAGGAAGAAGGAATAGCTCCTATAATTCACCCCTCCACTTT
CDR3: CASSLGRRNSSYNSPLHF

J: TRBJ2-1
size: -
D: TRBD2
V: TRBV9
DNA: TGTGCCAGCAGCCCTAAACTAGCGAACAATGAGCAGTTCTTC
CDR3: CASSPKLANNEQFF

J: TRBJ1-5
size: few
D: -
V: TRBV30
DNA: TGTGCCTGGAGTCAAGGGGGGAATCAGCCCCAGCATTTT
CDR3: CAWSQGGNQPQHF

J: TRBJ2-7
size: -
D: -
V: TRBV28
DNA: TGTGCCAGCAGTCCCTCAATATGGTACGAGCAGTACTTC
CDR3: CASSPSIWYEQYF

J: TRBJ1-4
size: -
D: -
V: TRBV7-9
DNA: TGTGCCAGCAGCTCCGTCCGGGACGGGAATGAAAAACTGTTTTTT
CDR3: CASSSVRDGNEKLFF

J: TRBJ1-6
size: once
D: TRBD1
V: TRBV3-1/TRBV3-2
DNA: TGTGCCAGCAGCCATGAACAGGGGAATTCACCCCTCCACTTT
CDR3: CASSHEQGNSPLHF

J: TRBJ1-1
size: -
D: -
V: TRBV5-1
DNA: TGCGCCAGCAGCTTGGTGTCAGGGGCAAACACTGAAGCTTTCTTT
CDR3: CASSLVSGANTEAFF

J: TRBJ2-1
size: -
D: TRBD2
V: TRBV27
DNA: TGTGCCAGCACCCGACGGGGACTAGCGGGAAGCAATGAGCAGTTCTTC
CDR3: CASTRRGLAGSNEQFF

J: TRBJ1-5
size: -
D: -
V: TRBV5-3
DNA: TGTGCCAGAAGCTTTCAGATGGGCGTTCAGCCCCAGCATTTT
CDR3: CARSFQMGVQPQHF

J: TRBJ2-3
size: -
D: -
V: TRBV5-6
DNA: TGTGCCAGCAGCTTCTACCCCGGGGCGAGGGGCACAGATACGCAGTATTTT
CDR3: CASSFYPGARGTDTQYF

J: TRBJ2-1
size: -
D: -
V: TRBV25-1
DNA: TGTGCCAGCAGTGATGCCTCGTTCAGCTCCTACAATGAGCAGTTCTTC
CDR3: CASSDASFSSYNEQFF

J: TRBJ2-7
size: -
D: -
V: TRBV7-2
DNA: TGTGCCAGCAGCTTTATCGGGGTTATGAACGAGCAGTACTTC
CDR3: CASSFIGVMNEQYF

J: TRBJ2-1
size: -
D: TRBD2
V: TRBV7-3
DNA: TGTGCCAGCAGCTTAAAGGTACTAGCGGAAAACAATGAGCAGTTCTTC
CDR3: CASSLKVLAENNEQFF